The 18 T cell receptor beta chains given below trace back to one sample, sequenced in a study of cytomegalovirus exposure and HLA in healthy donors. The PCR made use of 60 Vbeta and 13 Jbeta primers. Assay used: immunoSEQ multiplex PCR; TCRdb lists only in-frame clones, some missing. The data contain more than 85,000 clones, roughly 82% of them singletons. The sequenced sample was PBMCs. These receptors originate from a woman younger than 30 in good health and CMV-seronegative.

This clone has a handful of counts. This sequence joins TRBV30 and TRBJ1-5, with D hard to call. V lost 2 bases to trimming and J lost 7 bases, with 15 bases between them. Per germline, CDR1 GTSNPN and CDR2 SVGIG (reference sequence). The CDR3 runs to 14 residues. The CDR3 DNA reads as TGTGCCTGGAGTATGACACGGTTCGAGCAGCCCCAGCATTTT. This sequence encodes CAWSMTRFEQPQHF.

CDR3 sequence (DNA): TGTGCCAGCAGCTTAGTAGGACAGTATGAGCAGTATTTT. It specifies CASSLVGQYEQYF. This chain links TRBV7-2 with TRBJ2-3, with D possibly TRBD1 on 6 matching bases. V lost 1 base to trimming and J lost 11 bases, with 13 bases between them. CDR1 is SGHTA and CDR2 is FQGNSA in the germline V gene. CDR3 length: 13 amino acids.

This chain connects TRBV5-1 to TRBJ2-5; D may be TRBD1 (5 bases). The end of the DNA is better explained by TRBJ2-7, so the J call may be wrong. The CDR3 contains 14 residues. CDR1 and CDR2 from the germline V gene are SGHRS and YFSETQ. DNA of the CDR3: TGCGCCAGCAGCTTGGATCCAGGGCCCTACGAGCAGTACTTC. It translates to CASSLDPGPYEQYF.

The DNA of the CDR3 is TGCGCCAGCAGCTTGGTCCGAGGTCCTGGCTACGAGCAGTACTTC. Translated: CASSLVRGPGYEQYF. The chain joins TRBV5-1 to TRBJ2-7; D not certain. Trimming took 0 bases from V and 3 from J, leaving 13 bases between them. The CDR3 has 15 amino acids. Germline V gene lookup returns CDR1 SGHRS and CDR2 YFSETQ.

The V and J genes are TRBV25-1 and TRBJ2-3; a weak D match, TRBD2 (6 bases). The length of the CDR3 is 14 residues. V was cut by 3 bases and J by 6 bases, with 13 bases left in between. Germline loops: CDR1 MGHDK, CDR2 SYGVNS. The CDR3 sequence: CASSDGRELDTQYF. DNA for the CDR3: TGTGCCAGCAGTGATGGACGGGAGCTGGATACGCAGTATTTT.

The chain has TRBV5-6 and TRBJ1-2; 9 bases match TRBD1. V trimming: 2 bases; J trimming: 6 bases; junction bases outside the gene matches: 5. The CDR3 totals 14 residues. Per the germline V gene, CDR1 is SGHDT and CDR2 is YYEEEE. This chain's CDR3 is CASSFDRGSHGYTF. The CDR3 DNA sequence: TGTGCCAGCAGCTTCGACAGGGGGAGCCATGGCTACACCTTC.

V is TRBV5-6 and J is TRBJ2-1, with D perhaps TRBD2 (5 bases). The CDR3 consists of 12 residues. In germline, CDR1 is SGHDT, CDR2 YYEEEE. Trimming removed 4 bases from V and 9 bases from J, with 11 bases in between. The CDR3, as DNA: TGTGCCAGCAGCCCGGGGTTGAGTGAGCAGTTCTTC. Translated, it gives CASSPGLSEQFF.

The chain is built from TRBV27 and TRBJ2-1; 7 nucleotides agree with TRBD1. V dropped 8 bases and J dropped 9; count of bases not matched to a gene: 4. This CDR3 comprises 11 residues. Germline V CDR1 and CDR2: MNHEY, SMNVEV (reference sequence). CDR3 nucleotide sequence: TGTGCCAGCTACAGGGACAGTGAGCAGTTCTTC. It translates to CASYRDSEQFF.

CDR3 amino acids: CASSLVLGGDGYTF. For the CDR3, the DNA is TGTGCCAGCAGCTTGGTGTTAGGGGGCGATGGCTACACCTTC. This chain joins TRBV7-9 and TRBJ1-2; 7 bases fit TRBD1. CDR3 size: 14 residues. Germline V lookup: CDR1 SEHNR, CDR2 FQNEAQ (reference sequence). Trimming at V came to 3 bases and at J to 6 bases, leaving 7 bases not matched to a gene.

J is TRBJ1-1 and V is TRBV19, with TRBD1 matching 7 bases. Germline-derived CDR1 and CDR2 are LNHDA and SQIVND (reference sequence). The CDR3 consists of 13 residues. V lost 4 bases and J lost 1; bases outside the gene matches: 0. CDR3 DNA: TGTGCCAGTAGTAGACAGGGGAACACTGAAGCTTTCTTT. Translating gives CASSRQGNTEAFF.

The CDR3: CASGDRVLNTEAFF. The CDR3 DNA reads as TGTGCCAGCGGGGACAGGGTACTTAACACTGAAGCTTTCTTT. This chain connects TRBV19 to TRBJ1-1, with 9 bases that match TRBD1. With 9 bases clipped from V and 2 bases from J, the junction kept 7 bases outside the gene matches. Germline V CDR1 and CDR2: LNHDA, SQIVND (reference sequence). The CDR3 has 14 residues.

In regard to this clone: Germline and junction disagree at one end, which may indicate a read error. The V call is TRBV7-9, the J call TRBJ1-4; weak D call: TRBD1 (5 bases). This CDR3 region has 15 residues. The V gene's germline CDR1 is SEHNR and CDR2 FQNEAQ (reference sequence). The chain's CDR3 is CSSSSRTFNNEKLFF. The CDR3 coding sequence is TGTTCCAGCAGCTCTCGGACATTCAATAATGAAAAACTGTTTTTT.

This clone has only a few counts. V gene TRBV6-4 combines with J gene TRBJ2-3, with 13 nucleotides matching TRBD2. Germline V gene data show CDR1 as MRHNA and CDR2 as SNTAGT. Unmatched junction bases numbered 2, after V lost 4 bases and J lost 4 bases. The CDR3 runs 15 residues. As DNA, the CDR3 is TGTGCCAGCAGTGGGACTAGCGGGGGCGCAGATACGCAGTATTTT. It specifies CASSGTSGGADTQYF.

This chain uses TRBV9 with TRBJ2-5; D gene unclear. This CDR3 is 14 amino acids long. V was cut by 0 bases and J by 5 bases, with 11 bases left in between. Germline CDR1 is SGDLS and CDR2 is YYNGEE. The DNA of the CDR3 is TGTGCCAGCAGCGTAGGCCCGTTGAGGGAGACCCAGTACTTC. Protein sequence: CASSVGPLRETQYF.

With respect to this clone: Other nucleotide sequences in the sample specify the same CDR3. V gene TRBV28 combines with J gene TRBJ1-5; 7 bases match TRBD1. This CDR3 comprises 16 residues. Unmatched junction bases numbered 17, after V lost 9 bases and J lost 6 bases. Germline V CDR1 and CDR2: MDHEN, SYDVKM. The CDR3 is CASSPLRGSPIQPQHF. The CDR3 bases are TGTGCCAGTAGCCCCCTCAGGGGGAGCCCAATTCAGCCCCAGCATTTT.

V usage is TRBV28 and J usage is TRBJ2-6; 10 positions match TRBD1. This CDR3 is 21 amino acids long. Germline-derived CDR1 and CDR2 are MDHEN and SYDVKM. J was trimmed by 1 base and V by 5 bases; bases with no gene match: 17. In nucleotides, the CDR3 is TGTGCCAGCAGTCAAACGACGTCGACAGGGGACAGGGGATCTGGGGCCAACGTCCTGACTTTC. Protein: CASSQTTSTGDRGSGANVLTF.

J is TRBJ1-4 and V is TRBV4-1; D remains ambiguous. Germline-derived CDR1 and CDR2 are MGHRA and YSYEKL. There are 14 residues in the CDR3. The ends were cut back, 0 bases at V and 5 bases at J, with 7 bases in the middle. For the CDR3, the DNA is TGCGCCAGCAGCCAAGATCAACTAAATGAAAAACTGTTTTTT. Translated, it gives CASSQDQLNEKLFF.

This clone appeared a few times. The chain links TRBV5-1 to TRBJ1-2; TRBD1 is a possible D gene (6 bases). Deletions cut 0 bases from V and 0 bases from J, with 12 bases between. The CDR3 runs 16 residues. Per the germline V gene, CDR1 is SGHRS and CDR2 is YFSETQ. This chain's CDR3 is CASSLEGGHSNYGYTF. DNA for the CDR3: TGCGCCAGCAGCTTGGAAGGGGGTCACTCTAACTATGGCTACACCTTC.